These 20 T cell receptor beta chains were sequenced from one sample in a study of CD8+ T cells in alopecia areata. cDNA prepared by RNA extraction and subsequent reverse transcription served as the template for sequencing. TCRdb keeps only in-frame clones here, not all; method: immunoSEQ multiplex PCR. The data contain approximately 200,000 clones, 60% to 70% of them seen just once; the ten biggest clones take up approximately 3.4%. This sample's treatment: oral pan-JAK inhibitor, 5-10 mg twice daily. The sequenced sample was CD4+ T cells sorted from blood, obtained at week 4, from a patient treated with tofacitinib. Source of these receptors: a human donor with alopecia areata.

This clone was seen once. For the CDR3, the DNA is TGCGCCAGCACCCCCCGGTCCAGGGAATCAGCAGATACGCAGTATTTT. Protein product: CASTPRSRESADTQYF. The chain links TRBV4-3 to TRBJ2-3; D may be TRBD1 (5 bases). Germline V CDR1 and CDR2: LGHNA, YSLEER. The CDR3 is made up of 16 amino acids. The ends were cut back, 7 bases at V and 4 bases at J, with 21 bases in the middle.

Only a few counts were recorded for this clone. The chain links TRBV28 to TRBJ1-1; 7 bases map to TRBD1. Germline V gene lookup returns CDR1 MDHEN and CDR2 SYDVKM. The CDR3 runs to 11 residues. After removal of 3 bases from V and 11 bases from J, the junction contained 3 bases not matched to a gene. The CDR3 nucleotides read TGTGCCAGCAGTTTGACAGGGAGGGCTTTCTTT. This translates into CASSLTGRAFF.

CDR3 region: CASSSRGQQYF. CDR3 bases: TGTGCCAGCAGCTCGAGGGGTCAGCAGTACTTC. The J gene is TRBJ2-7, the V gene TRBV5-4; D possibly matches TRBD1 or TRBD2 (5 bases each). CDR1 and CDR2 (germline): SGHNT, YYREEE (reference sequence). The CDR3 runs 11 residues. Trimming took off 3 bases at V and 8 bases at J, with 9 bases between the two ends.

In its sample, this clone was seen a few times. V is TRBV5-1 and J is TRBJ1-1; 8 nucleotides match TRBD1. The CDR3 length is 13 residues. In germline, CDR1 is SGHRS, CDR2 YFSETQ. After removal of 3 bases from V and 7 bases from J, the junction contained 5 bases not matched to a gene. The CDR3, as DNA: TGCGCCAGCAGCTGGGACAGGCAGAGTGAAGCTTTCTTT. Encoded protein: CASSWDRQSEAFF.

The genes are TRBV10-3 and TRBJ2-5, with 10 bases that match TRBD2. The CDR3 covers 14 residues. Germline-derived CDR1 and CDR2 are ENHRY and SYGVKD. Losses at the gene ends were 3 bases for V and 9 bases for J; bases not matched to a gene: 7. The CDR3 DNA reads TGTGCCATCAGTGACGTAGCGGGGGGTGAGGCCCAGTACTTC. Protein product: CAISDVAGGEAQYF.

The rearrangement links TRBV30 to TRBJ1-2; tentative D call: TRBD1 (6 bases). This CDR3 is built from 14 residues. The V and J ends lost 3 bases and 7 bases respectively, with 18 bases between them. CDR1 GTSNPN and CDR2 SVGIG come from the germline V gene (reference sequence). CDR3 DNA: TGTGCCTGGAGGGCCCGTTGGGGGCCGGGTGGCTACACCTTC. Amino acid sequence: CAWRARWGPGGYTF.

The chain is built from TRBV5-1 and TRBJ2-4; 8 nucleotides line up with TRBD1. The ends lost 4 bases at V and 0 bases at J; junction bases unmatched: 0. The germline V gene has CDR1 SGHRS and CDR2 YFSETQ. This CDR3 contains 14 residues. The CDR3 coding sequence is TGCGCCAGCAGCGGGACAGGAGCCAAAAACATTCAGTACTTC. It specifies CASSGTGAKNIQYF.

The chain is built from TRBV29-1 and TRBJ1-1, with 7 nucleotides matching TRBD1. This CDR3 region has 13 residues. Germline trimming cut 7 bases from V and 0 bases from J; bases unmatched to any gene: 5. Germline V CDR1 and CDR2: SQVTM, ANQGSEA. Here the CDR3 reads CSGFGQVNTEAFF. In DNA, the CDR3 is TGCAGCGGCTTCGGACAGGTGAACACTGAAGCTTTCTTT.

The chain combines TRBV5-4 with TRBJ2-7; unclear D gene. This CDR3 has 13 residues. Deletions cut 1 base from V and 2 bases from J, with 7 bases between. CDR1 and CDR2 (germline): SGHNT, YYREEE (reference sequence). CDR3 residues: CASSLKGTYEQYF. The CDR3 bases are TGTGCCAGCAGCTTGAAGGGTACCTACGAGCAGTACTTC.

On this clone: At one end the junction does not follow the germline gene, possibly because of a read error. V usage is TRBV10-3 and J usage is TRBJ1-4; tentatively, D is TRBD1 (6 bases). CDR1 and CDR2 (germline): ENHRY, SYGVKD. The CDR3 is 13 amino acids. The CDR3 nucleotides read TGTGCCATCAATGAGAAGAGGGGGGAAAAACTGTTTTTT. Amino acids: CAINEKRGEKLFF.

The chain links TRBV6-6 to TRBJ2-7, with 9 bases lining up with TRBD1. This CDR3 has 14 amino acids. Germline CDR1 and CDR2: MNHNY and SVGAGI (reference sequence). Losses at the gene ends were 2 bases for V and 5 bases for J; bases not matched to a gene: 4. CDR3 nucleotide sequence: TGTGCCAGCAGTTACGGGACAGGGCACAACGAGCAGTACTTC. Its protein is CASSYGTGHNEQYF.

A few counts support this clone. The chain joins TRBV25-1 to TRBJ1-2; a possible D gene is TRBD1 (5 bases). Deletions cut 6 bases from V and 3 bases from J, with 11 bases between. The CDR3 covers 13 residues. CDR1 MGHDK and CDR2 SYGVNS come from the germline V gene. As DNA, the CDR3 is TGTGCCAGCAGCCCGGGACTAGACTATGGCTACACCTTC. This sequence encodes CASSPGLDYGYTF.

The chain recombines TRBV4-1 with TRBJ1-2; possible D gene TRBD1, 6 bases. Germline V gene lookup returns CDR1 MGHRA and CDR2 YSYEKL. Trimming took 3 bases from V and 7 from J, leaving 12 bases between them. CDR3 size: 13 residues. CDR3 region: CASSHQGQGGYTF. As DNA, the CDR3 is TGCGCCAGCAGCCATCAGGGGCAGGGTGGCTACACCTTC.

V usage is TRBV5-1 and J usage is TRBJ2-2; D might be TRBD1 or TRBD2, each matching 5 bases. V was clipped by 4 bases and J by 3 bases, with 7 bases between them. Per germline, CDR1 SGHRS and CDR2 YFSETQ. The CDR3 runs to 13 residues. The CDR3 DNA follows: TGCGCCAGCAGCAGGGGAGACACCGGGGAGCTGTTTTTT. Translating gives CASSRGDTGELFF.

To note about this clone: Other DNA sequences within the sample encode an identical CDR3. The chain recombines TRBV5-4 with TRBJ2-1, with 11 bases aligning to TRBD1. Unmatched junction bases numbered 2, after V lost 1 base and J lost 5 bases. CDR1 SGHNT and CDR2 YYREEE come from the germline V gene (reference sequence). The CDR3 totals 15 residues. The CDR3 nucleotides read TGTGCCAGCAGCTTGTCGGGACAGGGGGACAATGAGCAGTTCTTC. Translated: CASSLSGQGDNEQFF.

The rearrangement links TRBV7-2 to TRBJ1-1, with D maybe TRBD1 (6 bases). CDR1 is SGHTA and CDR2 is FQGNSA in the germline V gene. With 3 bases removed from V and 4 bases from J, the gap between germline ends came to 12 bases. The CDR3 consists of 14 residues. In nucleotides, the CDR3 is TGTGCCAGCAGCTTCGACAGGCAGAGCACTGAAGCTTTCTTT. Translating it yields CASSFDRQSTEAFF.

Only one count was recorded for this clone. CDR3 coding DNA: TGTGCCACCAGCAGAGCCCAGGGAGTTCTCCTCCGCACGACTAGCACAGATACGCAGTATTTT. Translating gives CATSRAQGVLLRTTSTDTQYF. This chain joins TRBV15 and TRBJ2-3; D assignment may be TRBD1 or TRBD2 (5 bases each). This CDR3 is 21 amino acids long. The germline V gene has CDR1 LNHNV and CDR2 YYDKDF (reference sequence). Trimming shortened V by 1 base and J by 0 bases, and 26 bases separated the two germline ends.

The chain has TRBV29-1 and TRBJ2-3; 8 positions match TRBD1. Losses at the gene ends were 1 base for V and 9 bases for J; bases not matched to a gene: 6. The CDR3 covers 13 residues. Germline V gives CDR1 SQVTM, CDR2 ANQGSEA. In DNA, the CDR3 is TGCAGCGTTGAAGCAGGGGGCCGCGGGACGCAGTATTTT. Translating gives CSVEAGGRGTQYF.

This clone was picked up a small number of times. CDR3 loop: CASSLTGGELQAFF. In DNA, the CDR3 is TGCGCCAGCAGCTTGACAGGTGGCGAGCTCCAAGCTTTCTTT. The J gene is TRBJ1-1, the V gene TRBV5-1; maybe TRBD1 (5 bases). Trimming removed 1 base at V and 9 bases at J, with 16 bases between. The CDR3 sequence is 14 residues long. Germline lookup yields CDR1 SGHRS and CDR2 YFSETQ.

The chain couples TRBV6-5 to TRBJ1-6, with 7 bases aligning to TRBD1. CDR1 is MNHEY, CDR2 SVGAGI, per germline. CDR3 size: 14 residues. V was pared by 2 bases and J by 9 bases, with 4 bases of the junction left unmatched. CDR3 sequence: CASSYGGGGSPLHF. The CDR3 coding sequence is TGTGCCAGCAGTTACGGAGGGGGCGGTTCACCCCTCCACTTT.